This paragraph covers one T cell receptor beta chain sequence. Its antigen is unidentified. The data stem from a study of OX40 agonist ivuxolimab in advanced cancers. Per germline, CDR1 SGHAT and CDR2 FQNNGV. V was cut by 5 bases and J by 6 bases, with 6 bases left in between. The CDR3 contains 11 residues. Broader study findings: In the 0.1 to 3.0 mg/kg range, CD4+ and CD8+ blood T cells had expanded clonally by week 6.

The data were produced by immunoSEQ multiplex PCR, yet TCRdb's version contains in-frame clones alone and is incomplete. The sample includes under 80,000 clones, 65% to 90% of them seen just once. The sequences come from CD4+ or CD8+ T cells sorted from blood, collected in a trial of the OX40 agonist ivuxolimab. The clonotype was recovered from an adult with an advanced solid tumor such as melanoma, head and neck, liver or kidney cancer. The J gene is TRBJ2-3, the V gene TRBV11-2; D gene uncertain. CDR3 region: CASSSRDTQYF. DNA of the CDR3: TGTGCCAGCAGCAGCAGGGATACGCAGTATTTT.